The 22 T cell receptor beta chains presented below share a single source sample, sequenced in a study of T-cell reconstitution after alpha-beta-depleted transplantation in children. The library targeted TCRbeta and was prepared with unique molecular identifiers. TCRdb analysed the PCR reads with MiXCR anew, one entry per CDR3 protein. The table has 300,000 to 400,000 distinct CDR3 sequences, 23% seen once. The source was PBMCs, mostly from graft donor cells, collected 180 days after TCRalphabeta/CD19-depleted stem cell transplant. Receptors were obtained from a male patient younger than 18 who had a stem cell transplant for acute lymphoblastic leukemia, so the T cells may come from the graft donor.

The chain uses TRBV20-1 and TRBJ2-7; D not resolved. CDR1 DFQATT and CDR2 SNEGSKA come from the germline V gene (reference sequence). This CDR3 is 11 amino acids long. The V gene lost 4 bases and the J gene lost 3 bases, with 7 bases spanning the gap. CDR3 in amino acids: CSANKDYEQYF. Here the CDR3 DNA reads TGCAGTGCTAACAAGGACTACGAGCAGTACTTC.

This clonotype came up many times. V and J are TRBV5-1 and TRBJ2-2, with D hard to call. The CDR3 totals 13 residues. Germline assignment: CDR1 SGHRS and CDR2 YFSETQ. The V end lost 0 bases, the J end lost 4 bases, and 4 bases lay between the germline ends. CDR3 residues: CASSLAGTGELFF. The CDR3, as DNA: TGCGCCAGCAGCTTGGCCGGCACCGGGGAGCTGTTTTTT. Based on the CDR3 plus reference TRBV5-1 and TRBJ2-2, the full variable domain is KAGVTQTPRYLIKTRGQQVTLSCSPISGHRSVSWYQQTPGQGLQFLFEYFSETQRNKGNFPGRFSGRQFSNSRSEMNVSTLELGDSALYLCASSLAGTGELFFGEGSRLTVL.

The chain recombines TRBV11-2 with TRBJ2-7; D is possibly TRBD1 (5 bases). Looked up from germline, CDR1 is SGHAT and CDR2 is FQNNGV. CDR3 length: 14 amino acids. Trimming removed 6 bases from V and 2 bases from J, with 14 bases in between. CDR3 residues: CASSSLTAAYEQYF. CDR3 nucleotides: TGTGCCAGCAGTTCTCTGACAGCCGCCTACGAGCAGTACTTC.

This clonotype appeared a few times. The rearrangement uses TRBV6-5 and TRBJ2-1; D could derive from TRBD1 or TRBD2 (5 bases each). This CDR3 is 11 amino acids long. Per the germline V gene, CDR1 is MNHEY and CDR2 is SVGAGI. Trimming shortened V by 2 bases and J by 9 bases, and 5 bases separated the two germline ends. The CDR3 reads CASSYGGEQFF. Here the CDR3 DNA reads TGTGCCAGCAGTTACGGGGGTGAGCAGTTCTTC.

The table lists this clonotype with a few counts. The chain employs TRBV2 and TRBJ2-2, with D maybe TRBD2 (6 bases). This CDR3 region has 14 residues. The V gene lost 6 bases and the J gene lost 10 bases, with 18 bases spanning the gap. Germline CDR1 and CDR2: SNHLY and FYNNEI. CDR3 nucleotides: TGTGCCAGCAGCTCCTCCGTCGGGGAGGAGGAGCTGTTTTTT. Amino acids: CASSSSVGEEELFF.

The chain links TRBV5-1 to TRBJ2-7; TRBD1 might be the D (5 bases). The CDR3 spans 20 residues. Germline lookup yields CDR1 SGHRS and CDR2 YFSETQ. V was shortened by 4 bases and J by 0 bases, with 29 bases between the two germline ends. The CDR3 nucleotides are TGCGCCAGCAGCCCCCCACCGCCCTACTACAGGCGTGTGAGCTCCTACGAGCAGTACTTC. The encoded protein is CASSPPPPYYRRVSSYEQYF.

This clonotype was seen just once. This is likely a read error, given that the CDR3 carries no conserved phenylalanine or tryptophan at its end. The chain is built from TRBV13 and TRBJ2-3; D unresolved. Germline V gene lookup returns CDR1 PRHDT and CDR2 FYEKMQ (reference sequence). This CDR3 has 13 amino acids. The ends were cut back, 4 bases at V and 4 bases at J, with 9 bases in the middle. The CDR3 DNA reads TGTGCCAGCAGCTACGGCTCGGCAGATACGCAGTATTAT. It yields the protein CASSYGSADTQYY.

The chain's CDR3 is CASSYSQGEEKLFF. The CDR3 DNA is TGTGCCAGCAGTTACTCCCAGGGAGAGGAAAAACTGTTTTTT. This chain connects TRBV6-5 to TRBJ1-4, with a weak D call TRBD1 (5 bases). Trimming stripped 0 bases from V and 8 bases from J, with 10 bases between. The germline CDR1 and CDR2 sequences are MNHEY and SVGAGI. The CDR3 totals 14 residues.

The chain is built from TRBV5-1 and TRBJ1-2, with TRBD1 identical over 9 bases. The CDR3 is 13 amino acids. From germline, CDR1 is SGHRS and CDR2 YFSETQ. Germline trimming cut 5 bases from V and 7 bases from J; bases unmatched to any gene: 6. This CDR3 is CASSPRDRVGYTF. CDR3 in DNA: TGCGCCAGCAGTCCGAGGGACAGGGTTGGCTACACCTTC.

The J gene is TRBJ2-2, the V gene TRBV7-3; a weak D match, TRBD1 (5 bases). Germline V gene lookup returns CDR1 SGHTA and CDR2 FQGTGA. The CDR3 runs 14 residues. Trimming cost V 5 bases and J 4 bases, with 11 bases left between them. The CDR3 here is CASSPGHLTGELFF. The CDR3 nucleotides are TGTGCCAGCAGCCCTGGACACCTCACCGGGGAGCTGTTTTTT.

This clonotype turned up a few times. The V and J genes are TRBV5-5 and TRBJ2-7, with D unresolved. The CDR3 contains 14 residues. Germline assignment: CDR1 SGHKS and CDR2 YYEKEE (reference sequence). V dropped 0 bases and J dropped 2 bases, with 9 bases sitting between them. This CDR3 is CASSLGYRAYEQYF. CDR3 DNA sequence: TGTGCCAGCAGCTTGGGGTACAGAGCCTACGAGCAGTACTTC.

This clonotype was seen ten or more times. The chain carries TRBV29-1 and TRBJ2-7, with 9 bases identical to TRBD1. The CDR3 runs to 15 residues. The germline gives CDR1 SQVTM, CDR2 ANQGSEA. V dropped 4 bases and J dropped 0; count of bases not matched to a gene: 7. The CDR3: CSVGGQGIHSYEQYF. CDR3 in DNA: TGCAGCGTTGGCGGACAGGGGATTCACTCCTACGAGCAGTACTTC.

This clonotype was seen ten or more times. In DNA, the CDR3 is TGCGCCAGCAGCCAAGTAACAGGGGCTGGGAAGACCCAGTACTTC. It is translated as CASSQVTGAGKTQYF. The genes are TRBV4-1 and TRBJ2-5, with 7 positions matching TRBD1. There are 15 residues in the CDR3. Germline V gene lookup returns CDR1 MGHRA and CDR2 YSYEKL. The junction had 8 bases not matched to a gene; V was cut back by 1 base and J by 6 bases.

The rearrangement uses TRBV15 and TRBJ1-5, with 7 bases aligning to TRBD1. The CDR3 has 16 amino acids. The ends lost 9 bases at V and 5 bases at J; junction bases unmatched: 16. In germline, CDR1 is LNHNV, CDR2 YYDKDF (reference sequence). CDR3 loop: CATEDRVASGDQPQHF. The CDR3 nucleotides are TGTGCCACGGAAGACAGGGTCGCAAGTGGGGATCAGCCCCAGCATTTT.

This clonotype has at least ten counts. V gene TRBV12-3 or TRBV12-4 combines with J gene TRBJ2-7; 9 bases match TRBD1. V was pared by 1 base and J by 4 bases, with 8 bases of the junction left unmatched. The CDR3 has 16 amino acids. This CDR3 is CASSLVRDRERYEQYF. The CDR3 DNA follows: TGTGCCAGCAGTTTAGTCCGGGACAGGGAGAGGTACGAGCAGTACTTC.

The V call is TRBV20-1, the J call TRBJ2-7; the D gene is possibly TRBD1 (6 bases). Germline loops: CDR1 DFQATT, CDR2 SNEGSKA (reference sequence). The CDR3 covers 13 residues. V was clipped by 6 bases and J by 4 bases, with 16 bases between them. CDR3 sequence: CSANSDRVYEQYF. The CDR3 nucleotides are TGCAGTGCGAATTCGGACAGAGTTTACGAGCAGTACTTC.

This sequence joins TRBV9 and TRBJ2-6; D not certain. The V gene lost 4 bases and the J gene lost 0 bases, with 20 bases spanning the gap. The CDR3 is 19 amino acids. CDR1 is SGDLS and CDR2 is YYNGEE in the germline V gene. CDR3 in DNA: TGTGCCAGCAGCTGTCCTAGGAACAGAAAGTTCTCTGGGGCCAACGTCCTGACTTTC. Encoded protein: CASSCPRNRKFSGANVLTF.

V is TRBV20-1 and J is TRBJ2-1, with 11 nucleotides matching TRBD2. J lost 7 bases, V lost 6 bases, and 17 bases had no gene match. The germline V gene encodes CDR1 DFQATT and CDR2 SNEGSKA (reference sequence). CDR3 length: 17 amino acids. The CDR3: CSARRALTSGSLNEQFF. The DNA of the CDR3 is TGCAGTGCCCGCCGGGCCCTAACTAGCGGGAGTTTGAATGAGCAGTTCTTC.

J is TRBJ2-7 and V is TRBV20-1; TRBD2 aligns across 10 bases. J was trimmed by 3 bases and V by 7 bases; bases with no gene match: 9. This CDR3 has 14 residues. Germline V gene lookup returns CDR1 DFQATT and CDR2 SNEGSKA (reference sequence). DNA of the CDR3: TGCAGTGGGAGACCGTCTAGCGGGAGCTACGAGCAGTACTTC. Protein: CSGRPSSGSYEQYF.

The table lists this clonotype with many counts. The chain carries TRBV7-8 and TRBJ2-7, with 11 bases lining up with TRBD1. The CDR3 is 17 amino acids. Germline assignment: CDR1 SGHVS and CDR2 FQNEAQ. J gave up 3 bases and V 0 bases, and 7 bases lay outside the gene matches. The CDR3 here is CASSLARGGTGGYEQYF. The CDR3 DNA reads TGTGCCAGCAGCTTAGCACGTGGGGGGACAGGGGGCTACGAGCAGTACTTC. The whole variable domain, filled in from reference TRBV7-8 and TRBJ2-7, reads GAGVSQSPRYKVAKRGQDVALRCDPISGHVSLFWYQQALGQGPEFLTYFQNEAQLDKSGLPSDRFFAERPEGSVSTLKIQRTQQEDSAVYLCASSLARGGTGGYEQYFGPGTRLTVT.

The chain recombines TRBV5-6 with TRBJ2-3, with TRBD2 identical over 11 bases. The CDR3 contains 14 residues. Germline CDR1 SGHDT, CDR2 YYEEEE. Losses at the gene ends were 2 bases for V and 9 bases for J; bases not matched to a gene: 5. CDR3 sequence: CASSFLAGGQTQYF. For the CDR3, the DNA is TGTGCCAGCAGCTTCCTAGCGGGAGGTCAGACGCAGTATTTT.

The rearrangement joins TRBV14 to TRBJ2-3; 14 bases map to TRBD2. The junction had 10 bases not matched to a gene; V was cut back by 4 bases and J by 4 bases. The CDR3 length is 18 residues. From germline, CDR1 is SGHDN and CDR2 FVKESK. The CDR3 spells CASSPYAGTSGRADTQYF. CDR3 nucleotides: TGTGCCAGCAGCCCCTACGCCGGGACTAGCGGGAGAGCAGATACGCAGTATTTT.